This T cell receptor beta chain was sequenced during a study of T cells in Graves' hyperthyroidism and ophthalmopathy. Overall study results and limits: Most thyroid clonotypes expanded above 0.001 were also detected in blood.

Germline V gene data show CDR1 as MGHRA and CDR2 as YSYEKL. This CDR3 has 20 amino acids. The junction had 13 bases not matched to a gene; V was cut back by 2 bases and J by 0 bases. This clonotype turned up a few times. Antigen specificity is unknown. There were TCR beta CDR3 regions amplified from RNA transcripts. Using the HTBI primer set, a first-round RT-PCR was run on the TCR CDR3. TCRdb fed the multiplex PCR reads into MiXCR, producing one record per CDR3 protein. The sample shows 250,000 to 300,000 distinct CDR3 sequences, more than 12% of them seen only once. Progressors' blood was drawn at hyperthyroidism diagnosis, before ophthalmopathy symptoms.

The V and J genes are TRBV4-1 and TRBJ1-5; the match to TRBD1 covers 10 bases. This sequence originates from a woman in her forties with Graves' hyperthyroidism that later progressed to Graves' ophthalmopathy. What was sequenced was blood. The CDR3 here is CASSQKASGTGVYSNQPQHF. As DNA, the CDR3 is TGCGCCAGCAGCCAAAAGGCCTCCGGGACAGGGGTTTATAGCAATCAGCCCCAGCATTTT.